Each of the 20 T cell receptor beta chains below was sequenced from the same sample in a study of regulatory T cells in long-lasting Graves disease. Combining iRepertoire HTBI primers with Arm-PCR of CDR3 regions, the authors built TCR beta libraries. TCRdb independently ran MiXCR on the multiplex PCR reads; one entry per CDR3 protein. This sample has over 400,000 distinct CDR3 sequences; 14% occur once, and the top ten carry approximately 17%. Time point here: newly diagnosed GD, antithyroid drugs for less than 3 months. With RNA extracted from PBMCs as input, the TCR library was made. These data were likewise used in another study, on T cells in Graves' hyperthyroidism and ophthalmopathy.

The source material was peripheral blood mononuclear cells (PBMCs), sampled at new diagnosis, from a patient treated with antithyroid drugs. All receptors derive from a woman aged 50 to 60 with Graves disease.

In DNA, the CDR3 is TGTGCCAGCAGCCTGACACATCACGCAAGCACCGGGGAGCTGTTTTTT. Encoded protein: CASSLTHHASTGELFF. The V gene is TRBV7-8, the J gene TRBJ2-2; D ambiguous. The germline V gene has CDR1 SGHVS and CDR2 FQNEAQ. This CDR3 region has 16 residues. V was pared by 5 bases and J by 4 bases, with 17 bases between.

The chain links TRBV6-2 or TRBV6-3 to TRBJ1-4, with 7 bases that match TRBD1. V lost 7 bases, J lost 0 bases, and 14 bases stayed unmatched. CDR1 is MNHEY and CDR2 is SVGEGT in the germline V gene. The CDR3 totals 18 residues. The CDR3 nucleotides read TGTGCCAGCAACCGGGACAGAGAAACATTAGCAACTAATGAAAAACTGTTTTTT. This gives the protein CASNRDRETLATNEKLFF.

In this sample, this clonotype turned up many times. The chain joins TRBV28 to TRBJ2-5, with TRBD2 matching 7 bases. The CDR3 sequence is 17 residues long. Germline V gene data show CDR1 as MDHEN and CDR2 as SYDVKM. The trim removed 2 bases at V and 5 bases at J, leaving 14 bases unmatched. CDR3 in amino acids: CASSLGLVSESGETQYF. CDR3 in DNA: TGTGCCAGCAGTTTAGGACTAGTTTCCGAATCAGGGGAGACCCAGTACTTC.

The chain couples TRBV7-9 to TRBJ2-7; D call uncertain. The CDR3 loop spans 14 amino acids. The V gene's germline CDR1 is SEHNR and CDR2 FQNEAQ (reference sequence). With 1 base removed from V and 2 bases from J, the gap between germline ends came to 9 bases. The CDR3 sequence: CASSLDMKAYEQYF. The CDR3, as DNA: TGTGCCAGCAGCTTAGACATGAAAGCCTACGAGCAGTACTTC.

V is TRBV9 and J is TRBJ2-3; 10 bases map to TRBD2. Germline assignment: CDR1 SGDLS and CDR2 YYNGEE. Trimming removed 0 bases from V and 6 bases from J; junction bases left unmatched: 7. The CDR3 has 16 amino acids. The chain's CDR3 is CASSVAGSGGLDTQYF. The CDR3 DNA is TGTGCCAGCAGCGTAGCTGGTAGCGGGGGGTTGGATACGCAGTATTTT. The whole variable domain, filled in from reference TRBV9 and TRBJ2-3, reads DSGVTQTPKHLITATGQRVTLRCSPRSGDLSVYWYQQSLDQGLQFLIQYYNGEERAKGNILERFSAQQFPDLHSELNLSSLELGDSALYFCASSVAGSGGLDTQYFGPGTRLTVL.

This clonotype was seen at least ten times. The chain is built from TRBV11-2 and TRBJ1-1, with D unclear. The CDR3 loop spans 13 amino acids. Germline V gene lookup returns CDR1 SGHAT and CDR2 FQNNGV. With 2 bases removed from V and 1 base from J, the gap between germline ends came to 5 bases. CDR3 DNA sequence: TGTGCCAGCAGCTTAAAGCAGAACACTGAAGCTTTCTTT. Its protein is CASSLKQNTEAFF. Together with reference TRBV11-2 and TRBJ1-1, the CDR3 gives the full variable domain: EAGVAQSPRYKIIEKRQSVAFWCNPISGHATLYWYQQILGQGPKLLIQFQNNGVVDDSQLPKDRFSAERLKGVDSTLKIQPAKLEDSAVYLCASSLKQNTEAFFGQGTRLTVV.

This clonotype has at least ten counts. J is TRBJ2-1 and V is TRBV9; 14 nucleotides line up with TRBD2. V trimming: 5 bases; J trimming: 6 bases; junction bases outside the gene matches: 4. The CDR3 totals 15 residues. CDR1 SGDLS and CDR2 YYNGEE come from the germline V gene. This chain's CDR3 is CASSGGLAGVNEQFF. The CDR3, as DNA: TGTGCCAGCAGTGGGGGACTAGCGGGAGTCAATGAGCAGTTCTTC.

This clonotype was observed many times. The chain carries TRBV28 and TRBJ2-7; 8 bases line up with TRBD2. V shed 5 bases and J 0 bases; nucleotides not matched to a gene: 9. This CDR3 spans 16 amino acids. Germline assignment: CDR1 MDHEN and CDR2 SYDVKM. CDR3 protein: CASSPGGGAISYEQYF. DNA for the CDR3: TGTGCCAGCAGTCCCGGGGGGGGGGCGATCTCCTACGAGCAGTACTTC.

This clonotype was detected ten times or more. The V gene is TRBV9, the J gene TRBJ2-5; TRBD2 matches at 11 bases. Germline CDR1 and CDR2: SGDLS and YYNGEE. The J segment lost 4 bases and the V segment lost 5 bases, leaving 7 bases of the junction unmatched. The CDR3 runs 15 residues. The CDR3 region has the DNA TGTGCCAGCAGTGAAGGGCTAGCGGGAGGAGAGACCCAGTACTTC. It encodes CASSEGLAGGETQYF.

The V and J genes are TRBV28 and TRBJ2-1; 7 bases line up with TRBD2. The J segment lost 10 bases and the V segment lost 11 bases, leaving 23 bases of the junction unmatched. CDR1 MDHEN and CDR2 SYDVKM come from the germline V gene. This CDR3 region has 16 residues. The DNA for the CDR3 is TGTGCCGGTAGTGACCCAGGGAGCGGGATTTCAGGGGAGCAGTTCTTC. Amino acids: CAGSDPGSGISGEQFF.

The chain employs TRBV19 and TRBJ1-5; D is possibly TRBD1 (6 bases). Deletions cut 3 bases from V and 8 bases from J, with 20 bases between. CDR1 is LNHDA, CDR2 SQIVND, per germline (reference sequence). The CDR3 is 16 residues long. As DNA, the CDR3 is TGTGCCAGTAGTATGGATACAGGGAAGCACTCTGAGCCCCAGCATTTT. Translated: CASSMDTGKHSEPQHF. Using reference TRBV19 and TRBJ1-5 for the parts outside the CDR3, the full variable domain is DGGITQSPKYLFRKEGQNVTLSCEQNLNHDAMYWYRQDPGQGLRLIYYSQIVNDFQKGDIAEGYSVSREKKESFPLTVTSAQKNPTAFYLCASSMDTGKHSEPQHFGDGTRLSIL.

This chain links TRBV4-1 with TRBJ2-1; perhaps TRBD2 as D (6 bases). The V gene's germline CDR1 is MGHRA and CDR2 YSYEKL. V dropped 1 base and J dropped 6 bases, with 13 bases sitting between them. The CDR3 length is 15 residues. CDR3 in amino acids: CASSQVGGIGNEQFF. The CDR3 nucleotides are TGCGCCAGCAGCCAAGTTGGCGGGATCGGCAATGAGCAGTTCTTC.

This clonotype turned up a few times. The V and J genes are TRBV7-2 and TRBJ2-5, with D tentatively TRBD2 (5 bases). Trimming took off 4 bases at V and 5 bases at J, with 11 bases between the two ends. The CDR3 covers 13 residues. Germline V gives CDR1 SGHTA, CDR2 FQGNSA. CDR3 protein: CASSYGNLETQYF. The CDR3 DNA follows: TGTGCCAGCAGCTACGGGAATCTGGAGACCCAGTACTTC.

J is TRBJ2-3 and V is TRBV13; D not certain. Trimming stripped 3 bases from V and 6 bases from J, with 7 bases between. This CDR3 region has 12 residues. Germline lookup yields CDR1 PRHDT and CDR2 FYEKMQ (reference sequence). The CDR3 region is CASSFWGDTQYF. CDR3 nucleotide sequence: TGTGCCAGCAGCTTTTGGGGTGATACGCAGTATTTT.

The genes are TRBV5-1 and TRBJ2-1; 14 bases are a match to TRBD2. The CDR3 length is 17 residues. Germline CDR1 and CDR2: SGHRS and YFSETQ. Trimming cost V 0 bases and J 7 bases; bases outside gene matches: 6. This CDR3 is CASSLGLAGGWRNEQFF. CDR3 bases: TGCGCCAGCAGCTTGGGACTAGCGGGAGGGTGGAGGAATGAGCAGTTCTTC.

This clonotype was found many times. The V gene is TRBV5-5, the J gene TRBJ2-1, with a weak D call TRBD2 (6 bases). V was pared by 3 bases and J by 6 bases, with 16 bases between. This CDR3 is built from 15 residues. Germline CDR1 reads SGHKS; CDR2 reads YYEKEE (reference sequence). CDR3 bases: TGTGCCAGCAGCTCGGAGGGGTCTTTACTCAATGAGCAGTTCTTC. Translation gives CASSSEGSLLNEQFF.

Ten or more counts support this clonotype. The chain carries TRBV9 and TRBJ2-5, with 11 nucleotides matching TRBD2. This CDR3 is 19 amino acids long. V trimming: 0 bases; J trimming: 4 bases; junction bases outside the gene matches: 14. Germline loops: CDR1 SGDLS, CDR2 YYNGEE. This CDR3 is CASSVGPSASGRIGETQYF. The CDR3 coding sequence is TGTGCCAGCAGCGTAGGCCCCTCGGCTAGCGGGAGGATCGGAGAGACCCAGTACTTC.

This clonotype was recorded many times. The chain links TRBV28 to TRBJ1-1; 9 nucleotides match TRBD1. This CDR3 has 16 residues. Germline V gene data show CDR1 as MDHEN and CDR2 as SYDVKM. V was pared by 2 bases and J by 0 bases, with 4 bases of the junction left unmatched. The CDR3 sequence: CASSLVTGGMNTEAFF. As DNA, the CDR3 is TGTGCCAGCAGTTTAGTGACAGGGGGGATGAACACTGAAGCTTTCTTT.

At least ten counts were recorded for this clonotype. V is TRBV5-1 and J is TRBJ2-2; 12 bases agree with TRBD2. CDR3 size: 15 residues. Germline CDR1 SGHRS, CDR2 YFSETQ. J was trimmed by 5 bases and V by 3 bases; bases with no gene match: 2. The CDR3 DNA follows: TGCGCCAGCAGCTATGGACTAGCGGGAACCGGGGAGCTGTTTTTT. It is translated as CASSYGLAGTGELFF.

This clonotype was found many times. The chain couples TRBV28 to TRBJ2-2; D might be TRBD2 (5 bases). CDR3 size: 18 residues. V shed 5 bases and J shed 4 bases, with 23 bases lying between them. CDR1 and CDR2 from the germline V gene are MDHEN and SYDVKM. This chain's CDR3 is CASSPGVGIWLSTGELFF. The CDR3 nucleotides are TGTGCCAGCAGTCCCGGTGTCGGGATTTGGTTGAGCACCGGGGAGCTGTTTTTT.